These 8 T cell receptor beta chains came from one sample sequenced in a study of PD-L1 blockade in urothelial cancer. The table came from immunoSEQ multiplex PCR; TCRdb's copy has only in-frame clones and leaves some out. The sample holds 65,000 to 85,000 clones, under 95% seen once. Documented time point: peripheral blood 6 weeks after treatment start. The source material was PBMCs, sampled around atezolizumab (anti-PD-L1) treatment. These receptors were collected from a woman of 80 years or more with urothelial cancer.

For the CDR3, the DNA is TGTGCCAGCAGTGAAGCCGGACTAGCGGGGTACAATGAGCAGTTCTTC. This encodes CASSEAGLAGYNEQFF. The rearrangement joins TRBV2 to TRBJ2-1; 12 positions agree with TRBD2. The CDR3 loop spans 16 amino acids. The V and J ends lost 0 bases and 4 bases, in that order; junction bases with no gene match: 1. Germline lookup yields CDR1 SNHLY and CDR2 FYNNEI. The variable domain in full, with the rest retrieved from reference TRBV2 and TRBJ2-1, is EPEVTQTPSHQVTQMGQEVILRCVPISNHLYFYWYRQILGQKVEFLVSFYNNEISEKSEIFDDQFSVERPDGSNFTLKIRSTKLEDSAMYFCASSEAGLAGYNEQFFGPGTRLTVL.

The chain employs TRBV5-4 and TRBJ1-2; 10 nucleotides align to TRBD1. V lost 7 bases, J lost 6 bases, and 9 bases stayed unmatched. The CDR3 has 14 residues. CDR1 is SGHNT and CDR2 is YYREEE in the germline V gene (reference sequence). The CDR3 DNA reads as TGTGCCAGCCGCGGGACAGGGGCTACGGATGGCTACACCTTC. It codes for CASRGTGATDGYTF.

V is TRBV7-8 and J is TRBJ2-4; D might be TRBD1 (5 bases). V was shortened by 10 bases and J by 6 bases, with 19 bases between the two germline ends. Germline values: CDR1 SGHVS, CDR2 FQNEAQ. CDR3 length: 14 residues. The CDR3 loop is CATTDSVVLNIQYF. The CDR3 nucleotides are TGTGCCACGACAGATTCTGTTGTTTTAAACATTCAGTACTTC.

The rearrangement joins TRBV2 to TRBJ2-5, with D hard to call. Germline V gene lookup returns CDR1 SNHLY and CDR2 FYNNEI. V dropped 4 bases and J dropped 1 base, with 13 bases sitting between them. CDR3 size: 15 residues. The CDR3 loop is CASSAPEFGQETQYF. CDR3 DNA: TGTGCCAGCAGTGCACCTGAGTTCGGCCAAGAGACCCAGTACTTC.

This chain links TRBV9 with TRBJ2-5; 14 bases are a match to TRBD2. This CDR3 has 16 residues. CDR1 SGDLS and CDR2 YYNGEE come from the germline V gene. J was trimmed by 4 bases and V by 3 bases; bases with no gene match: 5. Here the CDR3 reads CASSAQGLAGVETQYF. Here the CDR3 DNA reads TGTGCCAGCAGCGCTCAGGGACTAGCGGGAGTAGAGACCCAGTACTTC.

The V gene is TRBV7-2, the J gene TRBJ2-7; 7 positions match TRBD2. The CDR3 is 13 residues long. From germline, CDR1 is SGHTA and CDR2 FQGNSA. Unmatched junction bases numbered 7, after V lost 5 bases and J lost 6 bases. This chain's CDR3 is CASSRSGIGEQYF. The CDR3 DNA reads TGTGCCAGCAGCCGCAGCGGGATAGGCGAGCAGTACTTC.

The genes are TRBV11-3 and TRBJ2-5; 7 bases fit TRBD1. V shed 5 bases, J shed 3 bases, and the junction held 9 bases outside the gene matches. CDR1 is SGHNT and CDR2 is YENEEA in the germline V gene. This CDR3 is 15 amino acids long. CDR3 DNA sequence: TGTGCCAGCAGCCCGTCGTTAGGGACAGAAGAGACCCAGTACTTC. Translating it yields CASSPSLGTEETQYF.

This chain links TRBV20-1 with TRBJ2-3; possibly TRBD2 for D (6 bases). V dropped 5 bases and J dropped 5 bases, with 8 bases sitting between them. The CDR3 has 11 amino acids. Germline CDR1 DFQATT, CDR2 SNEGSKA (reference sequence). The chain's CDR3 is CSAAGLDTQYF. Here the CDR3 DNA reads TGCAGTGCTGCGGGGTTAGATACGCAGTATTTT.